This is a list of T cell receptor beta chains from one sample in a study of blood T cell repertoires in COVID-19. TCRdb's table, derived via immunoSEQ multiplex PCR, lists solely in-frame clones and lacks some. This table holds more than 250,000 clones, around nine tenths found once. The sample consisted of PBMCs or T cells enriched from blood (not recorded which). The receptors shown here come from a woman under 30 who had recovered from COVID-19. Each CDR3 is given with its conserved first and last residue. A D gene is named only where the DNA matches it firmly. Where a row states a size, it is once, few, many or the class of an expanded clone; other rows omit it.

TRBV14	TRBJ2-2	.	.	CASSPVRTGELFF	TGTGCCAGCAGCCCAGTTCGCACCGGGGAGCTGTTTTTT
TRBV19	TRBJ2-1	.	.	CASTMTPSFHNEQFF	TGTGCCAGTACCATGACTCCATCCTTTCACAATGAGCAGTTCTTC
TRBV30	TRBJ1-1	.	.	CAWSWRTEAFF	TGTGCCTGGAGCTGGCGGACTGAAGCTTTCTTT
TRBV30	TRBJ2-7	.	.	CAWSVDSPYEQYF	TGTGCCTGGAGTGTAGATAGTCCCTACGAGCAGTACTTC
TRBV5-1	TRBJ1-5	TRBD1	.	CASSLGQGVEPQHF	TGCGCCAGCAGCTTGGGACAGGGGGTCGAACCCCAGCATTTT
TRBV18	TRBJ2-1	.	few	CASSEGSSDEQFF	TGTGCCAGCTCAGAAGGGAGTTCCGATGAGCAGTTCTTC
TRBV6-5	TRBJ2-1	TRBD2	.	CASTNLGLASNEQFF	TGTGCCAGCACCAACCTAGGACTAGCTTCCAATGAGCAGTTCTTC
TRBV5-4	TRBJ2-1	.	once	CASSLDTYNEQFF	TGTGCCAGCAGCTTGGACACCTACAATGAGCAGTTCTTC
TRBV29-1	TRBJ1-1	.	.	CSVGAGNTEAFF	TGCAGCGTGGGAGCGGGTAACACTGAAGCTTTCTTT
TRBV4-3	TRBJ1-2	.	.	CASSQDRGGEANYGYTF	TGCGCCAGCAGCCAAGATCGGGGAGGGGAAGCTAACTATGGCTACACCTTC
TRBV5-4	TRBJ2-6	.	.	CASSLARVAGANVLTF	TGTGCCAGCAGCTTGGCCAGGGTGGCTGGGGCCAACGTCCTGACTTTC
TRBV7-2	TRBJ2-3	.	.	CASSFPGNTQYF	TGTGCCAGCAGCTTCCCAGGGAATACGCAGTATTTT
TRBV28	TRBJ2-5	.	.	CASSQGGYQETQYF	TGTGCCAGCAGCCAAGGGGGATACCAAGAGACCCAGTACTTC
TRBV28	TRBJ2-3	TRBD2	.	CASSIFRTSGDTDTQYF	TGTGCCAGCAGTATCTTTCGGACTAGCGGGGACACAGATACGCAGTATTTT
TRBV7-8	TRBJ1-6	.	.	CASSTAGAVSSYNSPLHF	TGTGCCAGCAGCACCGCAGGGGCCGTAAGCTCCTATAATTCACCCCTCCACTTT
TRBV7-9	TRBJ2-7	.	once	CASSHRDMNYEQYF	TGTGCCAGCAGCCACCGGGACATGAACTACGAGCAGTACTTC
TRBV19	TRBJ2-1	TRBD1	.	CASRGQGADEQFF	TGTGCCAGTAGGGGACAGGGGGCAGATGAGCAGTTCTTC
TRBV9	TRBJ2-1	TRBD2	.	CASSFALAEGRWDEQFF	TGTGCCAGCAGCTTTGCCCTAGCGGAGGGAAGGTGGGATGAGCAGTTCTTC
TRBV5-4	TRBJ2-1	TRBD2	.	CASSYSGRAYNEQFF	TGTGCCAGCAGCTACAGCGGGAGGGCCTACAATGAGCAGTTCTTC
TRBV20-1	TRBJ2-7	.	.	CSAHDYYEQYF	TGCAGTGCTCATGACTATTACGAGCAGTACTTC
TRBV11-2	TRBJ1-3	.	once	CASSRGGAAGNTIYF	TGTGCCAGCAGCCGGGGGGGGGCGGCTGGAAACACCATATATTTT
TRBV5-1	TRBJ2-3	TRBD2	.	CASSLLSGGAGPDTQYF	TGCGCCAGCAGCTTGCTCAGCGGGGGGGCCGGGCCAGATACGCAGTATTTT
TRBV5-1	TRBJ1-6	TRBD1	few	CASSPGQGDNSPLHF	TGCGCCAGCAGCCCCGGACAGGGGGATAATTCACCCCTCCACTTT
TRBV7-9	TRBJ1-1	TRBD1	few	CASSPGTVEAEAFF	TGTGCCAGCAGCCCAGGGACAGTTGAGGCTGAAGCTTTCTTT
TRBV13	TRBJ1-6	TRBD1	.	CASSLNPQGASPLHF	TGTGCCAGCAGCTTAAACCCACAGGGGGCTTCACCCCTCCACTTT
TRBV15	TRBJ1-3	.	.	CATSRSVSGYTIYF	TGTGCCACCAGCAGATCGGTCTCCGGGTACACCATATATTTT
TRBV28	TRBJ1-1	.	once	CASRSGVNTEAFF	TGTGCCAGCAGATCGGGGGTAAACACTGAAGCTTTCTTT
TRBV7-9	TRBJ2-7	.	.	CASSLSDSKQYF	TGTGCCAGCAGCTTATCGGACAGCAAGCAGTACTTC
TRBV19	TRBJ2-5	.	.	CASSIAGQGGETQYF	TGTGCCAGTAGTATCGCAGGTCAAGGGGGAGAGACCCAGTACTTC
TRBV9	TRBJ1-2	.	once	CASSLLTQNYGYTF	TGTGCCAGCAGCCTTTTGACACAAAACTATGGCTACACCTTC
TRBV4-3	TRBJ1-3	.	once	CASSQAGVGNTIYF	TGCGCCAGCAGCCAAGCGGGGGTGGGAAACACCATATATTTT
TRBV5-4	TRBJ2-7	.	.	CASSLTDFATYEQYF	TGTGCCAGCAGCTTAACTGACTTTGCGACCTACGAGCAGTACTTC
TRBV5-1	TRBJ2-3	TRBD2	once	CASSLEGLAGGTDTQYF	TGCGCCAGCAGCTTGGAGGGTCTAGCGGGGGGCACAGATACGCAGTATTTT
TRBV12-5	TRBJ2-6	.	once	CASGLVLTGTGSGANVLTF	TGTGCTAGTGGTTTGGTACTAACAGGGACCGGATCTGGGGCCAACGTCCTGACTTTC
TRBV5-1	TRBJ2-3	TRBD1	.	CASSLAGQVFTSTDTQYF	TGCGCCAGCAGCTTGGCGGGACAGGTATTTACTAGCACAGATACGCAGTATTTT
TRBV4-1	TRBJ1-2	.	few	CASSQDGGSPYGYTF	TGCGCCAGCAGCCAAGATGGTGGCAGTCCCTATGGCTACACCTTC
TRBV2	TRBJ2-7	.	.	CASSLDLSSYEQYF	TGTGCCAGCAGTCTGGACTTATCCTCCTACGAGCAGTACTTC
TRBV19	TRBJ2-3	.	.	CASTPRGVASTDTQYF	TGTGCCAGTACCCCAAGAGGAGTCGCTAGCACAGATACGCAGTATTTT
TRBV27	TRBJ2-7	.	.	CASSLRGLGYEQYF	TGTGCCAGCAGTTTAAGGGGCCTCGGGTACGAGCAGTACTTC
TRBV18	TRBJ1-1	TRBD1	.	CASSPQGGENTEAFF	TGTGCCAGCTCACCCCAGGGGGGCGAGAACACTGAAGCTTTCTTT
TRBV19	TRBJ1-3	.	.	CASSRRGSSGNTIYF	TGTGCCAGTAGTCGTCGGGGAAGTTCTGGAAACACCATATATTTT
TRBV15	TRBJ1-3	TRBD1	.	CATSREGDSTGNTIYF	TGTGCCACCAGCAGAGAGGGGGACAGTACTGGAAACACCATATATTTT
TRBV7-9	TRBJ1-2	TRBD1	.	CASSLAGQGKTNYGYTF	TGTGCCAGCAGCTTGGCTGGACAGGGAAAAACTAACTATGGCTACACCTTC
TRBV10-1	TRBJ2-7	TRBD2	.	CASSPTSGSSYEQYF	TGCGCCAGCAGCCCGACTAGCGGAAGCTCCTACGAGCAGTACTTC
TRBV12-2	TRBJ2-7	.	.	CASRLDRPSGRGDEQYF	TGTGCAAGTCGCTTAGATCGGCCCAGCGGGAGAGGAGACGAGCAGTACTTC
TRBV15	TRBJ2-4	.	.	CATTGADPGIQYF	TGTGCCACCACAGGGGCCGACCCCGGCATTCAGTACTTC
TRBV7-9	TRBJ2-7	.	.	CASTTIGGFYEQYF	TGTGCCAGCACTACGATCGGCGGATTCTACGAGCAGTACTTC
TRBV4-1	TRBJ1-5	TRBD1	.	CASSQLPGGNNQPQHF	TGCGCCAGCAGCCAACTACCAGGGGGCAACAATCAGCCCCAGCATTTT
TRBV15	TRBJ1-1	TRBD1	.	CATSRDRWGQGSYGEAFF	TGTGCCACCAGCAGAGATCGATGGGGACAGGGGTCTTATGGTGAAGCTTTCTTT
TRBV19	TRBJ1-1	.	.	CASSIEGNTEAFF	TGTGCCAGTAGTATCGAGGGGAACACTGAAGCTTTCTTT
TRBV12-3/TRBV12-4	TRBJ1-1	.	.	CASGPLRGLEAFF	TGTGCCAGCGGTCCCCTCAGGGGCCTAGAAGCTTTCTTT
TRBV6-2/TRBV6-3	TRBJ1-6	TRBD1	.	CASSRTTGGNSPLHF	TGTGCCAGCAGTCGAACGACAGGGGGGAATTCACCCCTCCACTTT
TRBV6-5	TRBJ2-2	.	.	CASSYSGVGSGELFF	TGTGCCAGCAGTTACTCTGGAGTGGGTTCCGGGGAGCTGTTTTTT
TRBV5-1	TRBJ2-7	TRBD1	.	CASSLGQGTYNEQYF	TGCGCCAGCAGCTTGGGACAGGGGACTTATAACGAGCAGTACTTC
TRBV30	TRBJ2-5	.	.	CAWSRRLRETQYF	TGTGCCTGGAGTAGGCGGTTAAGAGAGACCCAGTACTTC